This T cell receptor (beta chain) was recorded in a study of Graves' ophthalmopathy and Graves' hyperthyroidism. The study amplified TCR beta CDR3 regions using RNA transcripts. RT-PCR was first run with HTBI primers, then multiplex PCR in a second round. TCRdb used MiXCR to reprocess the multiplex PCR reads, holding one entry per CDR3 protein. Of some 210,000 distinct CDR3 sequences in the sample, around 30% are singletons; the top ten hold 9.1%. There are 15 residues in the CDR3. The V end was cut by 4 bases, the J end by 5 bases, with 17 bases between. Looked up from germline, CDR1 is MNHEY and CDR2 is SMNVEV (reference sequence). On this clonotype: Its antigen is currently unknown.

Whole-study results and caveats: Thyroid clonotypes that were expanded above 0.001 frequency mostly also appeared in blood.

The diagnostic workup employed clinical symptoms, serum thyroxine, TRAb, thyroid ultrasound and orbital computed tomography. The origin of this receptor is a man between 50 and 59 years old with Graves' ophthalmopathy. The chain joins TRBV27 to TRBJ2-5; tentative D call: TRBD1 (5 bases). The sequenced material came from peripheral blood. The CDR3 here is CASSYDSMGRETQYF. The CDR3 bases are TGTGCCAGCAGTTATGACTCGATGGGGCGGGAGACCCAGTACTTC.